The TCR beta chain described here comes from a study of technical replicates of blood from a handful of donors. The CDR3 has 14 residues. From germline, CDR1 is SNHLY and CDR2 FYNNEI. V gave up 4 bases and J gave up 5 bases, with 12 bases separating them. Clones were read by immunoSEQ multiplex PCR, and TCRdb kept only the in-frame ones, dropping some. In the table there are some 64,000 clones, almost 95% of which are singletons. The source of this sequence is a human donor in good health. Some clones in this sample may be carry-over from other donors' samples. Material for sequencing was PBMCs. The rearrangement links TRBV2 to TRBJ2-1; D unresolved. The CDR3 DNA follows: TGTGCCAGCAGTGGAAGCTTTCAAGACAATGAGCAGTTCTTC. This sequence encodes CASSGSFQDNEQFF.